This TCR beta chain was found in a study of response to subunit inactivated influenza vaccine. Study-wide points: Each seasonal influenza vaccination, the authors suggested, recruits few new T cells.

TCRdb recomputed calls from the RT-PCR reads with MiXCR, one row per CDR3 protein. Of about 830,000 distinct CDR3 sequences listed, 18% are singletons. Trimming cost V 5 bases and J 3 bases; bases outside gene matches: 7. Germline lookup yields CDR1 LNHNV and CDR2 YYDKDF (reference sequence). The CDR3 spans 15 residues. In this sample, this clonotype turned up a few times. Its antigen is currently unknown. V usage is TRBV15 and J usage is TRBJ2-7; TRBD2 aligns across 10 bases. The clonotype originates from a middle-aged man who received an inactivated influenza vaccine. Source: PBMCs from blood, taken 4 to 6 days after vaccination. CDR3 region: CATSRQREGIYEQYF. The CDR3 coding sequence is TGTGCCACCAGCCGCCAGCGGGAGGGAATCTACGAGCAGTACTTC.